Presented here are 20 T cell receptor beta chains from one specimen sequenced in a study of PD-1 blockade in classical Hodgkin lymphoma (dated by TCRdb to between 2020 and 2021). Sample time point, as interpreted from the label and publication: cycle 1 day 1 (C1D1), immediately before nivolumab initiation. All trial patients had relapsed after autologous stem cell transplantation, with cohorts A, B and C differing in prior brentuximab vedotin exposure. Library construction relied on the immunoSEQ multiplex PCR assay. The table was pulled from immuneACCESS by TCRdb, which kept in-frame rearrangements only. Such tables lose some clones; where checked, under half of the loss comes from unresolved V genes, and the rest has no known cause. Present in this sample are about 97,000 clones, over 70% of which were seen just once. More than 9% of the sample rests with the top ten. The sequences come from peripheral blood mononuclear cells (PBMCs), collected at baseline. The receptors originated from a human donor with classical Hodgkin lymphoma.

V and J are TRBV10-3 and TRBJ2-7; D gene unclear. CDR3 length equals 13 residues. Deletions cut 1 base from V and 7 bases from J, with 11 bases between. Germline V lookup: CDR1 ENHRY, CDR2 SYGVKD. The CDR3 loop is CAISEWVASEQYF. The CDR3 DNA reads TGTGCCATCAGTGAGTGGGTAGCCAGTGAGCAGTACTTC.

The chain links TRBV11-1 to TRBJ2-1; the match to TRBD2 covers 8 bases. V lost 5 bases, J lost 0 bases, and 3 bases stayed unmatched. The CDR3 is 15 amino acids. Germline CDR1 is SGHAT and CDR2 is FQDESV (reference sequence). CDR3: CASSPTSGSYNEQFF. Here the CDR3 DNA reads TGTGCCAGCAGCCCCACTAGCGGCTCCTACAATGAGCAGTTCTTC.

The chain is built from TRBV2 and TRBJ2-2, with a tentative D call TRBD2 (6 bases). The V and J ends lost 5 bases and 2 bases respectively, with 18 bases between them. The germline gives CDR1 SNHLY, CDR2 FYNNEI. The CDR3 has 17 amino acids. DNA for the CDR3: TGTGCCAGCAGTTCACGACAGACTAGGATTAACACCGGGGAGCTGTTTTTT. It translates to CASSSRQTRINTGELFF.

The chain links TRBV21-1 to TRBJ2-1; TRBD2, the D gene given by the table, was not confirmed from the DNA. TRBV21-1 is assigned pseudogene status. CDR3 length equals 20 residues. The CDR3 loop reads CASNMSGLAGVYRGYNEQFF. The CDR3 region has the DNA TGTGCCAGCAACATGTCGGGACTAGCGGGAGTTTATAGGGGCTACAATGAGCAGTTCTTC.

The chain uses TRBV28 and TRBJ1-2, with D perhaps TRBD1 (6 bases). Germline lookup yields CDR1 MDHEN and CDR2 SYDVKM. CDR3 length: 15 amino acids. The V and J ends lost 3 bases and 3 bases respectively, with 14 bases between them. The CDR3, as DNA: TGTGCCAGCAGTTTCCCCAACAGGGTCTACTATGGCTACACCTTC. Translation: CASSFPNRVYYGYTF.

The CDR3 loop is CASSQTGSGANVLTF. The CDR3 region has the DNA TGTGCCAGCAGCCAGACAGGGTCTGGGGCCAACGTCCTGACTTTC. This sequence joins TRBV7-2 and TRBJ2-6, with 7 positions matching TRBD1. The CDR3 covers 15 residues. The germline V gene encodes CDR1 SGHTA and CDR2 FQGNSA. Germline trimming cut 5 bases from V and 1 base from J; bases unmatched to any gene: 2.

This clone was counted a single time. The genes are TRBV7-8 and TRBJ2-5; 12 nucleotides align to TRBD2. The J call is in doubt because the DNA end fits TRBJ2-7 better. Germline CDR1 and CDR2: SGHVS and FQNEAQ. This CDR3 region has 15 residues. The CDR3 DNA reads as TGTGCCAGCAGCCCCCCTAGCGGGAGGGTTCGCGAGCAGTACTTC. It encodes CASSPPSGRVREQYF.

The chain employs TRBV28 and TRBJ2-5; D may be TRBD2 (5 bases). Per germline, CDR1 MDHEN and CDR2 SYDVKM. This CDR3 comprises 14 residues. The ends were cut back, 3 bases at V and 4 bases at J, with 12 bases in the middle. The CDR3 DNA follows: TGTGCCAGCAGTTTGTCGACTACCGGAGAGACCCAGTACTTC. Its translation is CASSLSTTGETQYF.

The J gene is TRBJ2-3, the V gene TRBV28; 9 bases match TRBD2. V dropped 4 bases and J dropped 2; count of bases not matched to a gene: 4. CDR1 MDHEN and CDR2 SYDVKM come from the germline V gene. The CDR3 length is 15 residues. CDR3 nucleotides: TGTGCCAGCAGTTCAGTAGCGGGAGCCACAGATACGCAGTATTTT. Its protein product is CASSSVAGATDTQYF.

The chain joins TRBV5-4 to TRBJ2-7; 7 bases agree with TRBD2. V dropped 4 bases and J dropped 2; count of bases not matched to a gene: 6. In germline, CDR1 is SGHNT, CDR2 YYREEE (reference sequence). The CDR3 spans 14 residues. CDR3 region: CASSPPSGTYEQYF. The CDR3 region has the DNA TGTGCCAGCAGCCCTCCTAGCGGAACCTACGAGCAGTACTTC.

The gene calls are TRBV19 and TRBJ1-5; D unresolved. Looked up from germline, CDR1 is LNHDA and CDR2 is SQIVND (reference sequence). This CDR3 region has 11 residues. Trimming removed 10 bases from V and 7 bases from J, with 11 bases in between. CDR3: CATSDGQPQHF. The CDR3 bases are TGTGCCACCTCGGACGGACAGCCCCAGCATTTT.

This chain joins TRBV2 and TRBJ1-5; TRBD1 agrees at 7 bases. The CDR3 totals 14 residues. Germline lookup yields CDR1 SNHLY and CDR2 FYNNEI. Trimming cost V 9 bases and J 6 bases; bases outside gene matches: 11. The CDR3 DNA reads TGTGCCAGTAGAGAAGGACAGGTCTCTCAGCCCCAGCATTTT. The encoded protein is CASREGQVSQPQHF.

This chain uses TRBV6-4 with TRBJ2-2; 12 bases are a match to TRBD1. The CDR3 consists of 18 residues. Germline V gene lookup returns CDR1 MRHNA and CDR2 SNTAGT. V lost 1 base to trimming and J lost 2 bases; unmatched junction nucleotides: 5. CDR3 nucleotides: TGTGCCAGCAGTGACTTCGGGACAGGGGGCTCCAACACCGGGGAGCTGTTTTTT. As protein: CASSDFGTGGSNTGELFF.

This clone has just one count. V is TRBV10-1 and J is TRBJ2-7, with D possibly being TRBD1 (5 bases). The CDR3 is 14 amino acids. Per germline, CDR1 WNHNN and CDR2 SYGVQD (reference sequence). Trimming left V 3 bases short and J 3 bases short, with 12 bases between. CDR3 coding DNA: TGCGCCAGCAGTGACCAGGGTACTGGCTACGAGCAGTACTTC. Its translation is CASSDQGTGYEQYF.

The V and J genes are TRBV19 and TRBJ2-2, with a tentative D call TRBD2 (5 bases). Trimming took 11 bases from V and 7 from J, leaving 23 bases between them. Germline values: CDR1 LNHDA, CDR2 SQIVND (reference sequence). The CDR3 has 15 amino acids. CDR3 protein: CACSPGLASFGELFF. CDR3 DNA: TGTGCCTGCTCCCCAGGACTCGCCTCATTCGGGGAGCTGTTTTTT.

The J gene is TRBJ1-1, the V gene TRBV7-2, with 7 bases matching TRBD1. The V gene end was trimmed by 2 bases and the J gene end by 1 base; junction bases not matched to a gene: 4. The CDR3 spans 15 residues. Germline V lookup: CDR1 SGHTA, CDR2 FQGNSA. CDR3 coding DNA: TGTGCCAGCAGCTTATTTGGGACAGAGAACACTGAAGCTTTCTTT. Protein: CASSLFGTENTEAFF.

The gene calls are TRBV10-3 and TRBJ2-1; TRBD2 matches 9 bases. The germline gives CDR1 ENHRY, CDR2 SYGVKD. The V and J ends lost 6 bases and 5 bases, in that order; junction bases with no gene match: 14. This CDR3 spans 17 amino acids. Here the CDR3 DNA reads TGTGCCATCAGACGGGGTAGCGGGAGCCCCTCGGACAATGAGCAGTTCTTC. It yields the protein CAIRRGSGSPSDNEQFF.

V usage is TRBV7-6 and J usage is TRBJ1-1; 7 bases align to TRBD1. The ends lost 7 bases at V and 3 bases at J; junction bases unmatched: 8. The CDR3 is 14 amino acids. Germline CDR1 is SGHVS and CDR2 is FNYEAQ. CDR3 sequence reads: CASNAKTGYTEAFF. CDR3 DNA sequence: TGTGCCAGCAACGCCAAGACAGGGTACACTGAAGCTTTCTTT.

The chain couples TRBV30 to TRBJ2-7, with unresolved D. Germline V lookup: CDR1 GTSNPN, CDR2 SVGIG (reference sequence). The CDR3 is 13 residues long. Trimming cost V 1 base and J 6 bases, with 13 bases left between them. In DNA, the CDR3 is TGTGCCTGGAGTGCTAGTAGTGTTGGCGAGCAGTACTTC. This sequence encodes CAWSASSVGEQYF.

V is TRBV7-9 and J is TRBJ2-3; D remains unclear. The CDR3 consists of 15 residues. Trimming pared 5 bases from V and 1 base from J, leaving 13 bases between. CDR1 and CDR2 from the germline V gene are SEHNR and FQNEAQ (reference sequence). The CDR3 loop is CASSPRASGTDTQYF. In nucleotides, the CDR3 is TGTGCCAGCAGCCCCCGGGCCTCGGGCACAGATACGCAGTATTTT.